This passage covers 4 T cell receptor beta chains from one sample sequenced in a study of cytomegalovirus exposure and HLA in healthy donors. PCR was performed using 60 Vbeta and 13 Jbeta primers. Some clones are missing from TCRdb's copy, which holds only in-frame ones; the method was immunoSEQ multiplex PCR. Of some 190,000 clones listed, over 75% were seen once; the top ten hold around 1.9%. Sequencing used PBMCs. The receptors come from a man between 18 and 29 years old in good health and CMV-seronegative.

The chain couples TRBV5-4 to TRBJ2-5, with D maybe TRBD2 (5 bases). The J call may be in error: the DNA end matches TRBJ2-7 better. The CDR3 consists of 12 residues. The germline V gene has CDR1 SGHNT and CDR2 YYREEE (reference sequence). The chain's CDR3 is CASSGSSYEQYF. The CDR3 nucleotides read TGTGCCAGCAGCGGGAGCTCCTACGAGCAGTACTTC.

The rearrangement uses TRBV5-1 and TRBJ2-2; D is possibly TRBD1 (6 bases). Trimming left V 5 bases short and J 0 bases short, with 14 bases between. Per germline, CDR1 SGHRS and CDR2 YFSETQ. The CDR3 sequence is 16 residues long. CDR3 loop: CASRETPGANTGELFF. The CDR3 DNA reads TGCGCCAGCAGAGAAACCCCAGGGGCGAACACCGGGGAGCTGTTTTTT.

The chain joins TRBV5-1 to TRBJ2-5, with D possibly matching TRBD1 (6 bases). This CDR3 is 18 amino acids long. Trimming took 1 base from V and 5 from J, leaving 24 bases between them. CDR1 and CDR2 (germline): SGHRS, YFSETQ. CDR3 nucleotide sequence: TGCGCCAGCAGCTTGATCCCTACAAGCAGGGGTTACACGGAGACCCAGTACTTC. Translating gives CASSLIPTSRGYTETQYF.

The chain uses TRBV4-1 and TRBJ1-2; D is possibly TRBD1 (5 bases). The germline V gene has CDR1 MGHRA and CDR2 YSYEKL. The CDR3 runs 14 residues. Trimming shortened V by 5 bases and J by 2 bases, and 12 bases separated the two germline ends. This CDR3 is CASSEAQGNYGYTF. CDR3 sequence (DNA): TGCGCCAGCAGCGAAGCCCAGGGAAACTATGGCTACACCTTC.